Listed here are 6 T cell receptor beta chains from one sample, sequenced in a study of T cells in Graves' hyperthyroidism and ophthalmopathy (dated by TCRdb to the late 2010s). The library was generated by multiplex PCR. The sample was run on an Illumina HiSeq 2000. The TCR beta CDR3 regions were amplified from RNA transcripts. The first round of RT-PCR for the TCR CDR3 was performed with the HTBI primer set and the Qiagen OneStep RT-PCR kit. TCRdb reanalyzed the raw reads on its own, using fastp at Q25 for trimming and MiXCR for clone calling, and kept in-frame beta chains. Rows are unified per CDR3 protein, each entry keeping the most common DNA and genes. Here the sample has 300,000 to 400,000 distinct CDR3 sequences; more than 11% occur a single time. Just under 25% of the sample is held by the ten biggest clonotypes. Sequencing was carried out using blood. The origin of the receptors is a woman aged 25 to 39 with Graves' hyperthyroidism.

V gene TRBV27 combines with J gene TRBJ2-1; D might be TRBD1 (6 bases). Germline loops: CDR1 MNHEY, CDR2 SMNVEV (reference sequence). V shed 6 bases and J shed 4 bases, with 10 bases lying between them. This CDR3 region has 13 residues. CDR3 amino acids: CASSDRIYNEQFF. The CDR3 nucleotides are TGTGCCAGCAGCGACAGGATATACAATGAGCAGTTCTTC.

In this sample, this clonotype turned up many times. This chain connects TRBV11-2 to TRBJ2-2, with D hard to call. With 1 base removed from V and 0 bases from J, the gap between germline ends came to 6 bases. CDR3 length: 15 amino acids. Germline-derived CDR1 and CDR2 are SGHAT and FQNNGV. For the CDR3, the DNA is TGTGCCAGCAGCTTAGTACGGACGAACACCGGGGAGCTGTTTTTT. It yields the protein CASSLVRTNTGELFF. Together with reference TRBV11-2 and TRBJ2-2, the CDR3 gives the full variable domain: EAGVAQSPRYKIIEKRQSVAFWCNPISGHATLYWYQQILGQGPKLLIQFQNNGVVDDSQLPKDRFSAERLKGVDSTLKIQPAKLEDSAVYLCASSLVRTNTGELFFGEGSRLTVL.

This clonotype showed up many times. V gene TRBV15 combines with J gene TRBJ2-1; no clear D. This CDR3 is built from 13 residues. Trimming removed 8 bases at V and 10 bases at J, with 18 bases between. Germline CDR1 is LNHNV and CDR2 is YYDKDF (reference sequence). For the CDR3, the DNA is TGTGCCACCGGGGAAGCTAGGAGTAGCGAGCAGTTCTTC. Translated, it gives CATGEARSSEQFF.

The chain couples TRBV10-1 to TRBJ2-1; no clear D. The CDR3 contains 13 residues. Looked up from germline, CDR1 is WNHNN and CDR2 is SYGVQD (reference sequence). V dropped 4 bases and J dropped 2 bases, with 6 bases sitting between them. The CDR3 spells CASSARPYNEQFF. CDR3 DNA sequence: TGCGCCAGCAGTGCGAGGCCCTACAATGAGCAGTTCTTC.

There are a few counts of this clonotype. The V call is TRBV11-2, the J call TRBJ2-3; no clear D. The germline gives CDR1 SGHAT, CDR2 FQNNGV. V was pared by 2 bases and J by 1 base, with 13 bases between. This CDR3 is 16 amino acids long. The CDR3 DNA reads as TGTGCCAGCAGCTTACGTTCCCTGGCGGGCACAGATACGCAGTATTTT. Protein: CASSLRSLAGTDTQYF.

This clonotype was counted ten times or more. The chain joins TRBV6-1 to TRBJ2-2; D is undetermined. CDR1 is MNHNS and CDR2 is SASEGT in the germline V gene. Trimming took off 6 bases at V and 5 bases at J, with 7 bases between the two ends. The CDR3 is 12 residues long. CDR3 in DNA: TGTGCCAGCAGGACCGGGACCGGGGAGCTGTTTTTT. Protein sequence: CASRTGTGELFF.